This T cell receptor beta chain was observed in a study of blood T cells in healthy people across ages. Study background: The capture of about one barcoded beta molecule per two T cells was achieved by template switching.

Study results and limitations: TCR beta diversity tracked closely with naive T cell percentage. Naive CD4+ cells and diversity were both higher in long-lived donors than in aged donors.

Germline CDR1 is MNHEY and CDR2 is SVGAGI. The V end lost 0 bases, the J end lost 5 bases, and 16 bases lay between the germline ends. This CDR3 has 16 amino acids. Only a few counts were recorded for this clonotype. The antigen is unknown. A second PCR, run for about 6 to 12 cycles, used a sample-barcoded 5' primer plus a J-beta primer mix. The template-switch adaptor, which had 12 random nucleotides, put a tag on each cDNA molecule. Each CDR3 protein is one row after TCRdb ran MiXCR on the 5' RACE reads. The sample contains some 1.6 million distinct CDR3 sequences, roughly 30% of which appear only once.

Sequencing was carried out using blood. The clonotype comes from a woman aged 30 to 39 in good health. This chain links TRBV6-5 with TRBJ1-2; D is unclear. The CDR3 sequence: CASSYSARLPNYGYTF. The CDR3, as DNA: TGTGCCAGCAGTTACTCGGCCAGGCTACCCAATTATGGCTACACCTTC.